This T cell receptor (beta chain) stems from a study of cytomegalovirus exposure and HLA in healthy donors. About the research overall: Earlier results showed 117 million unique TCR beta sequences derived from approximately 170 million T cells.

The primer mix had 60 Vbeta and 13 Jbeta primers. Profiling relied on immunoSEQ multiplex PCR, and the TCRdb table lists in-frame clones only, not all of them. The sample consists of some 100,000 clones, approximately 76% of them appearing once. Trimming removed 4 bases at V and 0 bases at J, with 8 bases between. This CDR3 spans 13 amino acids. Germline V gene data show CDR1 as SGDLS and CDR2 as YYNGEE. Sequenced sample: PBMCs. This TCR was recovered from a woman aged 50 to 65 in good health and CMV-seropositive. The chain carries TRBV9 and TRBJ2-7; possible D gene TRBD1, 6 bases. The CDR3 bases are TGTGCCAGCAGCTCGACAGGCTCCTACGAGCAGTACTTC. As protein: CASSSTGSYEQYF.